These T cell receptor beta chains were read from a single sample in a study of Ad26.COV2.S vaccination and SARS-CoV-2 variants. This table comes from immunoSEQ multiplex PCR, and its TCRdb copy is limited to in-frame clones, with some not included. The repertoire has 350,000 to 450,000 clones, 80% to 90% of them found once; the top ten carry more than 3%. The sample was peripheral blood, taken in a trial of Ad26.COV2.S vaccine versus placebo. The receptors were sampled from a person aged 18-60 years who received the Ad26.COV2.S COVID-19 vaccine or a placebo. CDR3s include the opening cysteine and the closing phenylalanine or tryptophan. D genes are given only for firm matches. Clone size is shown for a subset of rows, as once, few, many or a class of expanded clone.

clone size | J gene | D gene | V gene | CDR3 DNA | CDR3 protein
- | TRBJ1-2 | - | TRBV19 | TGTGCCAGTATCTCACCCTGGCAGACCAACTATGGCTACACCTTC | CASISPWQTNYGYTF
- | TRBJ2-5 | - | TRBV2 | TGTGCCAGCAGTGTGAGGGAGAAGACCCAGTACTTC | CASSVREKTQYF
- | TRBJ2-3 | - | TRBV7-3 | TGTGCCAGCAGCTTAGGACATAGCACAGATACGCAGTATTTT | CASSLGHSTDTQYF
- | TRBJ2-1 | - | TRBV5-6 | TGTGCCAGCAGCTCTGGGACCCGCGGGCAACAGTTCTTC | CASSSGTRGQQFF
- | TRBJ2-1 | - | TRBV11-3 | TGTGCCAGCAGCATTTCCGGGACATCCTACAATGAGCAGTTCTTC | CASSISGTSYNEQFF
- | TRBJ1-5 | - | TRBV3-1/TRBV3-2 | TGTGCCAGCAGCCAAGTGGGGGGTCAGCCCCAGCATTTT | CASSQVGGQPQHF
- | TRBJ2-2 | - | TRBV24-1 | TGTGCCACCAGTGAATCTTCTGGGGAGCTGTTTTTT | CATSESSGELFF
- | TRBJ1-1 | TRBD1 | TRBV5-1 | TGCGCCAGCAGCTTGGCAGGGGGTGAAGCTTTCTTT | CASSLAGGEAFF
- | TRBJ2-2 | - | TRBV9 | TGTGCCAGCAATATTGAGGCGGGGGAGCTGTTTTTT | CASNIEAGELFF
- | TRBJ2-3 | TRBD1 | TRBV9 | TGTGCCAGCAGTGCTAGGACAGGGGGGAGCACAGATACGCAGTATTTT | CASSARTGGSTDTQYF
- | TRBJ2-7 | TRBD2 | TRBV2 | TGTGCCAGCTCTAGCGGGGGGTACTACGAGCAGTACTTC | CASSSGGYYEQYF
- | TRBJ1-6 | - | TRBV29-1 | TGCAGCGTTGGAGTGGGGTATAATTCACCCCTCCACTTT | CSVGVGYNSPLHF
- | TRBJ1-1 | - | TRBV2 | TGTGCCAGCAGCGATAGAGGGACATCCTGGGGCACTGAAGCTTTCTTT | CASSDRGTSWGTEAFF
- | TRBJ2-1 | TRBD1 | TRBV3-1/TRBV3-2 | TGTGCCAGCAGCCTCCGACAGGGGTACAATGAGCAGTTCTTC | CASSLRQGYNEQFF
- | TRBJ1-2 | - | TRBV19 | TGTGCCAGTAGTATAGTGGGGACATCCCACTATGGCTACACCTTC | CASSIVGTSHYGYTF
few | TRBJ2-7 | - | TRBV4-2 | TGTGCCAGCAGCCAAGAAGCCCAGGTTTCCTACGAGCAGTACTTC | CASSQEAQVSYEQYF
- | TRBJ1-1 | TRBD1 | TRBV6-5 | TGTGCCAGCAGCCACAGGGGGGAGGCTTTCTTT | CASSHRGEAFF
- | TRBJ2-5 | TRBD1 | TRBV11-2 | TGTGCCAGCAGCTTCCTAGGGGGGACAGGAGAAGAGACCCAGTACTTC | CASSFLGGTGEETQYF
- | TRBJ1-1 | - | TRBV3-1/TRBV3-2 | TGTGCCAGCAGCCAAAGAACAGGGTCGGGTAAGACTGAAGCTTTCTTT | CASSQRTGSGKTEAFF
- | TRBJ2-3 | - | TRBV6-6 | TGTGCCAGCAGGCCCCGGTCAGGGCTATCCACAGATACGCAGTATTTT | CASRPRSGLSTDTQYF
- | TRBJ1-6 | TRBD1 | TRBV27 | TGTGCCAGCAGAACAGCCAGGGGGCGCTTCCTCTCCGGCTCACCCCTCCACTTT | CASRTARGRFLSGSPLHF
- | TRBJ2-2 | - | TRBV7-3 | TGTGCCAGCAGCCCGACAGGGAACACCGGGGAGCTGTTTTTT | CASSPTGNTGELFF